The 20 T cell receptor beta chains below all came from one sample that was sequenced in a study of blood T cells in healthy people across ages (dated by TCRdb to about 2015). Library method: 5' RACE. The sequencer was an Illumina HiSeq 2500. A second about 7 to 11 cycle PCR used a sample-barcoded 5' primer and a J-beta primer mix. Starting from the raw public reads, TCRdb applied fastp trimming at Q25, assembled clones with MiXCR and retained in-frame beta chains. Every distinct CDR3 protein forms one entry, paired with its most common genes and DNA. For this sample there are approximately 730,000 distinct CDR3 sequences; about 40% appear just once. In total, the top ten clones hold 20% to 25% of the sample. Sequencing was performed on blood. These receptor sequences come from a woman aged 55-70 years in good health.

This chain joins TRBV14 and TRBJ2-4; D remains unclear. Germline CDR1 SGHDN, CDR2 FVKESK. The CDR3 has 13 residues. Between the trimmed V and J ends, which lost 1 base and 5 bases, there was a span of 6 bases. The CDR3 protein is CASSQVPENIQYF. CDR3 DNA sequence: TGTGCCAGCAGCCAAGTTCCAGAAAACATTCAGTACTTC.

A word on this clonotype: A read error may account for a junction end that differs from germline. The chain has TRBV15 and TRBJ1-2; the D gene is possibly TRBD1 (6 bases). This CDR3 region has 16 residues. Germline CDR1 LNHNV, CDR2 YYDKDF (reference sequence). CDR3 bases: TGTGCCACCAGCAGAGATAAGGGGGGTCAAAACTATGACTACACCTTC. It encodes CATSRDKGGQNYDYTF.

This clonotype appeared once. This could be a read error, since a much larger clone is one nucleotide away. V gene TRBV7-6 combines with J gene TRBJ2-3, with 8 bases matching TRBD2. Germline V gene data show CDR1 as SGHVS and CDR2 as FNYEAQ. This CDR3 is built from 18 residues. CDR3 DNA: TGTGCCGGCAGCCCACTCTGGAGCGGGAGAGGGTTAGCAGATACGCAGTATTTT. This encodes CAGSPLWSGRGLADTQYF.

The chain links TRBV11-3 to TRBJ2-7; no clear D gene. The J call may be in error: the DNA end matches TRBJ2-5 better. CDR3 size: 12 residues. Germline V lookup: CDR1 SGHNT, CDR2 YENEEA. CDR3 region: CASSLDLGTQYF. CDR3 bases: TGTGCCAGCAGCTTAGATTTGGGGACCCAGTACTTC.

J is TRBJ2-5 and V is TRBV11-3, with 7 positions matching TRBD2. CDR1 and CDR2 (germline): SGHNT, YENEEA. CDR3 length: 16 amino acids. The trim removed 1 base at V and 3 bases at J, leaving 8 bases unmatched. The CDR3 region has the DNA TGTGCCAGCAGCTTAGGAGGAGCGGGATACGAAGAGACCCAGTACTTC. This encodes CASSLGGAGYEETQYF.

The table lists this clonotype with a count of one. This chain uses TRBV7-3 with TRBJ2-1; the match to TRBD2 covers 8 bases. J gave up 10 bases and V 3 bases, and 8 bases lay outside the gene matches. The CDR3 has 14 residues. CDR1 and CDR2 (germline): SGHTA, FQGTGA. Here the CDR3 DNA reads TGTGCCAGCAGCTTCCGGACTAGCTTGATCGAGCAGTTCTTC. It specifies CASSFRTSLIEQFF.

The V and J genes are TRBV20-1 and TRBJ2-3; D remains ambiguous. With 6 bases removed from V and 5 bases from J, the gap between germline ends came to 12 bases. Germline lookup yields CDR1 DFQATT and CDR2 SNEGSKA (reference sequence). The CDR3 has 12 residues. Written as DNA, the CDR3 is TGCAGTGCGAGCAACTCAAGAGATACGCAGTATTTT. Translated, it gives CSASNSRDTQYF.

This clonotype appeared a few times. The CDR3 DNA is TGTGCCAGCAGTGGGACGACGGGCAATGAGCAGTTCTTC. It encodes CASSGTTGNEQFF. V gene TRBV6-1 combines with J gene TRBJ2-1; D is unresolved. The V and J ends lost 4 bases and 6 bases respectively, with 10 bases between them. The germline V gene has CDR1 MNHNS and CDR2 SASEGT. This CDR3 comprises 13 residues.

The chain combines TRBV7-2 with TRBJ2-7, with 7 bases fitting TRBD2. This CDR3 has 13 residues. Germline V gene data show CDR1 as SGHTA and CDR2 as FQGNSA. With V trimmed by 2 bases and J by 8 bases, 6 bases remained unmatched. The CDR3 bases are TGTGCCAGCAGCTTATCGGCTAGCGGACAGCAGTACTTC. It translates to CASSLSASGQQYF.

This clonotype appeared a few times. V is TRBV2 and J is TRBJ1-1; no clear D. Germline assignment: CDR1 SNHLY and CDR2 FYNNEI. The CDR3 covers 14 residues. Trimming took off 5 bases at V and 5 bases at J, with 15 bases between the two ends. The CDR3 region has the DNA TGTGCCAGCAGTTACCACGACCAAGGGACTGAAGCTTTCTTT. Translated: CASSYHDQGTEAFF.

Notes on this clonotype: A read error may account for a junction end that differs from germline. The chain employs TRBV9 and TRBJ1-6, with D uncertain. This CDR3 is 16 amino acids long. Germline loops: CDR1 SGDLS, CDR2 YYNGEE. The CDR3 DNA sequence: TGTGCCAGCAGCCCCCAAGCCGGGTCCTCTAATTCACCCCTCCACTTT. As protein: CASSPQAGSSNSPLHF. The full variable domain, its missing parts supplied by reference TRBV9 and TRBJ1-6, is DSGVTQTPKHLITATGQRVTLRCSPRSGDLSVYWYQQSLDQGLQFLIQYYNGEERAKGNILERFSAQQFPDLHSELNLSSLELGDSALYFCASSPQAGSSNSPLHFGNGTRLTVT.

The chain recombines TRBV7-3 with TRBJ1-1; TRBD1 matches at 7 bases. Germline CDR1 and CDR2: SGHTA and FQGTGA. The CDR3 spans 14 residues. Trimming cost V 5 bases and J 4 bases; bases outside gene matches: 7. Written as DNA, the CDR3 is TGTGCCAGCAGCGTTCAGGGGGACGGCACTGAAGCTTTCTTT. This gives the protein CASSVQGDGTEAFF.

This chain joins TRBV7-3 and TRBJ1-3; D gene uncertain. Per germline, CDR1 SGHTA and CDR2 FQGTGA. The length of the CDR3 is 13 residues. V shed 4 bases and J shed 4 bases, with 8 bases lying between them. The CDR3 nucleotides read TGTGCCAGCAGCTCAAACCCCGGAAACACCATATATTTT. Translation gives CASSSNPGNTIYF.

This clonotype appeared a few times. This chain uses TRBV29-1 with TRBJ1-1; no firm D call. The CDR3 is 13 amino acids. The V and J ends lost 0 bases and 2 bases respectively, with 7 bases between them. Germline V CDR1 and CDR2: SQVTM, ANQGSEA. In DNA, the CDR3 is TGCAGCGTTGAAGAGCAGCCTAACACTGAAGCTTTCTTT. Translated: CSVEEQPNTEAFF.

This clonotype was counted a few times. This chain connects TRBV7-2 to TRBJ2-7; D could derive from TRBD1 or TRBD2 (5 bases each). Germline CDR1 is SGHTA and CDR2 is FQGNSA. Trimming removed 5 bases at V and 5 bases at J, with 16 bases between. The CDR3 contains 14 residues. The CDR3 protein is CASSPGTNFHEQYF. DNA of the CDR3: TGTGCCAGCAGCCCCGGGACCAATTTCCACGAGCAGTACTTC.

This clonotype was picked up a small number of times. This rearrangement joins TRBV2 to TRBJ2-5, with TRBD1 matching 8 bases. The CDR3 length is 16 residues. V lost 5 bases and J lost 5; bases outside the gene matches: 13. Germline V CDR1 and CDR2: SNHLY, FYNNEI. The CDR3 DNA follows: TGTGCCAGCAGTCCGACCCCAGGACAGGGTTGGGAGACCCAGTACTTC. Protein: CASSPTPGQGWETQYF.

CDR3 sequence: CSARGSGLAGVDGTDTQYF. The CDR3 nucleotides are TGCAGTGCTAGAGGTTCGGGACTAGCGGGAGTGGATGGCACAGATACGCAGTATTTT. The V gene is TRBV20-1, the J gene TRBJ2-3; the match to TRBD2 covers 14 bases. The germline CDR1 and CDR2 sequences are DFQATT and SNEGSKA (reference sequence). The CDR3 consists of 19 residues. The junction had 10 bases not matched to a gene; V was cut back by 1 base and J by 1 base.

This sequence joins TRBV4-3 and TRBJ1-2; D is undetermined. CDR3 size: 16 residues. Germline CDR1 and CDR2: LGHNA and YSLEER. V lost 0 bases and J 3 bases, leaving 14 bases between the germline ends. Here the CDR3 DNA reads TGCGCCAGCAGCCAAGAGGGAAGAGTTAATGACTATGGCTACACCTTC. This encodes CASSQEGRVNDYGYTF.

This clonotype was recorded a few times. V is TRBV12-3 or TRBV12-4 and J is TRBJ1-5; no reliable D call. Deletions cut 4 bases from V and 4 bases from J, with 5 bases between. This CDR3 has 12 residues. The CDR3 sequence is CASSSMNQPQHF. Written as DNA, the CDR3 is TGTGCCAGCAGTTCTATGAATCAGCCCCAGCATTTT.

In this sample, this clonotype turned up a few times. The genes are TRBV10-3 and TRBJ2-3; D unclear. Germline CDR1 and CDR2: ENHRY and SYGVKD. V shed 11 bases and J shed 1 base, with 10 bases lying between them. The CDR3 sequence is 12 residues long. The CDR3 coding sequence is TGTGCCTCCGGAACCGGCACAGATACGCAGTATTTT. It encodes CASGTGTDTQYF.